The rows below give T cell receptor beta chains drawn from one sample of a study of blood T cell repertoires in COVID-19. Libraries were prepared by immunoSEQ multiplex PCR; TCRdb keeps only in-frame clonotypes and omits some of them. The table includes about 400,000 clones, over 75% detected once. Input material: PBMCs or T cells enriched from blood (not recorded which). Receptors originate from a man aged 40-55 years in a cohort exposed to, infected with or recovered from COVID-19 (not recorded which). Both conserved end residues are trimmed from each CDR3.

j_gene | v_gene | CDR3aa
TRBJ1-3 | TRBV10-3 | ATTETGPGNTIY
TRBJ1-5 | TRBV30 | AWSNQGRQPQH
TRBJ1-2 | TRBV18 | ASSPQPNEGYT
TRBJ2-3 | TRBV7-6 | ASSSGGTDTQY
TRBJ2-7 | TRBV4-1 | ASSRQTGSYEQY
TRBJ2-5 | TRBV18 | ASSPPGSGRAGETQY
TRBJ1-1 | TRBV5-4 | ASSRGQGQTMNTEAF
TRBJ2-1 | TRBV19 | ASSMADSSYNEQF
TRBJ2-3 | TRBV3-1/TRBV3-2 | ASSHRRGRGSADTQY
TRBJ2-3 | TRBV11-2 | ASSGTSRDTQY
TRBJ1-5 | TRBV21-1 | ASSLRQTRNQPQH
TRBJ2-3 | TRBV28 | ASSPGHHTDTQY
TRBJ1-2 | TRBV19 | ASRSRGNGYT
TRBJ1-1 | TRBV19 | ASSIKGDTEAF
TRBJ1-6 | TRBV5-8 | ASSLRTGTNNSPLH
TRBJ2-1 | TRBV27 | ASRRTSGRAYNEQF
TRBJ2-7 | TRBV7-7 | ASSSDRGYEQY
TRBJ2-1 | TRBV14 | ASSQDRTSGTYNEQF
TRBJ2-7 | TRBV20-1 | SARYTSEQY
TRBJ2-7 | TRBV6-1 | ASSETAEYEQY
TRBJ1-2 | TRBV19 | ASNSGWNGYT
TRBJ2-5 | TRBV24-1 | ATSDLQGAQY